The clone carrying this T cell receptor (beta chain) was counted at least ten times. Its antigen is currently unknown. CDR3 length: 15 amino acids. The ends were cut back, 1 base at V and 4 bases at J, with 16 bases in the middle. In germline, CDR1 is DFQATT, CDR2 SNEGSKA (reference sequence). This entry comes from a study of T-cell reconstitution after alpha-beta-depleted transplantation in children. Whole-study results and caveats: Recipient T cells and thymic progenitors that survived were the source of the high TCRbeta diversity seen at day 60 in some patients.

Using unique molecular identifiers, the investigators prepared the TCRbeta library. TCRdb independently ran MiXCR on the PCR reads; one entry per CDR3 protein. The sample comprises about 110,000 distinct CDR3 sequences, 5.5% to 7% of which are singletons, and 20% to 25% rests with the top ten. The clonotype originates from a male patient between 2 and 10 years old who had a stem cell transplant for acute lymphoblastic leukemia, so the T cells may come from the graft donor. Sequenced here: PBMCs, mostly from graft donor cells, sampled 360 days after TCRalphabeta/CD19-depleted stem cell transplant. The chain uses TRBV20-1 and TRBJ1-2; D is perhaps TRBD1 (5 bases). CDR3 loop: CSARVAFGGIYGYTF. CDR3 in DNA: TGCAGTGCTAGAGTCGCTTTTGGGGGTATCTATGGCTACACCTTC.